This entry lists 20 T cell receptor beta chains sequenced from one sample in a study of PD-1 blockade in classical Hodgkin lymphoma. Time point here: cycle 4 day 1 (C4D1), after five to seven weeks of nivolumab. Exposure to brentuximab vedotin varied, and each patient had relapsed following autologous stem cell transplantation. Sequencing used immunoSEQ multiplex PCR; TCRdb keeps in-frame clones, though not all of them. The data show around 60,000 clones, around 90% seen once. Sequences were derived from peripheral blood mononuclear cells (PBMCs), sampled before the fourth cycle of nivolumab. The receptors come from a human donor with classical Hodgkin lymphoma.

The genes are TRBV14 and TRBJ1-1, with 10 bases fitting TRBD1. CDR1 and CDR2 from the germline V gene are SGHDN and FVKESK. CDR3 length: 17 amino acids. The J segment lost 0 bases and the V segment lost 1 base, leaving 5 bases of the junction unmatched. The CDR3 sequence: CASSQGTGGNMNTEAFF. For the CDR3, the DNA is TGTGCCAGCAGCCAAGGGACAGGGGGGAATATGAACACTGAAGCTTTCTTT.

The chain combines TRBV28 with TRBJ1-1, with D uncertain. CDR1 and CDR2 from the germline V gene are MDHEN and SYDVKM. This CDR3 is built from 14 residues. V dropped 3 bases and J dropped 0 bases, with 8 bases sitting between them. This chain's CDR3 is CASSLARVNTEAFF. The CDR3 DNA reads TGTGCCAGCAGTTTGGCCCGGGTGAACACTGAAGCTTTCTTT.

In DNA form, the CDR3 reads TGTGCCAGCAGCTTGTACTCCTCTGGAAACACCATATATTTT. It is translated as CASSLYSSGNTIYF. The V and J genes are TRBV7-9 and TRBJ1-3; no firm D call. V lost 3 bases and J lost 0, with 6 bases in between. The germline CDR1 and CDR2 sequences are SEHNR and FQNEAQ (reference sequence). CDR3 size: 14 residues.

This sequence joins TRBV28 and TRBJ2-1; D may be TRBD1 (5 bases). The CDR3 has 13 amino acids. The germline gives CDR1 MDHEN, CDR2 SYDVKM. V shed 5 bases and J shed 2 bases, with 7 bases lying between them. The CDR3 sequence: CASSDSAYNEQFF. The DNA of the CDR3 is TGTGCCAGCAGTGACAGCGCCTACAATGAGCAGTTCTTC.

The chain employs TRBV28 and TRBJ1-2; D gene ambiguous. The CDR3 contains 12 residues. Germline V CDR1 and CDR2: MDHEN, SYDVKM. Trimming left V 6 bases short and J 4 bases short, with 9 bases between. The CDR3: CASSTEPYGYTF. The DNA for the CDR3 is TGTGCCAGCAGCACAGAACCCTATGGCTACACCTTC.

This chain joins TRBV6-5 and TRBJ2-6; unclear D gene. This CDR3 comprises 14 residues. In germline, CDR1 is MNHEY, CDR2 SVGAGI. Trimming removed 10 bases from V and 0 bases from J, with 10 bases in between. This chain's CDR3 is CATKRHSGANVLTF. The CDR3 region has the DNA TGTGCCACGAAACGTCACTCTGGGGCCAACGTCCTGACTTTC.

This clone was detected a few times. The chain uses TRBV11-2 and TRBJ2-5, with D maybe TRBD1 (5 bases). With 1 base removed from V and 5 bases from J, the gap between germline ends came to 11 bases. Germline values: CDR1 SGHAT, CDR2 FQNNGV. The CDR3 runs 14 residues. CDR3 bases: TGTGCCAGCAGCTTAGGACAGATCTACGAGACCCAGTACTTC. Its protein is CASSLGQIYETQYF.

This clone was observed a single time. V gene TRBV7-8 combines with J gene TRBJ2-7; weak D call: TRBD1 (5 bases). The CDR3 is 14 residues long. V dropped 0 bases and J dropped 2 bases, with 8 bases sitting between them. In germline, CDR1 is SGHVS, CDR2 FQNEAQ. The CDR3 sequence is CASSLAGATYEQYF. As DNA, the CDR3 is TGTGCCAGCAGCTTAGCTGGGGCCACCTACGAGCAGTACTTC.

This chain joins TRBV7-9 and TRBJ1-6, with D hard to call. Germline V lookup: CDR1 SEHNR, CDR2 FQNEAQ (reference sequence). The CDR3 length is 14 residues. Trimming removed 5 bases from V and 2 bases from J, with 7 bases in between. In nucleotides, the CDR3 is TGTGCCAGCAGCGAAGACACCTATAATTCACCCCTCCACTTT. Translated, it gives CASSEDTYNSPLHF.

The V and J genes are TRBV28 and TRBJ1-1, with D unclear. Germline V gene sequence: CDR1 MDHEN, CDR2 SYDVKM. The CDR3 consists of 17 residues. Trimming shortened V by 7 bases and J by 4 bases, and 25 bases separated the two germline ends. CDR3 coding DNA: TGTGCCAGCAAAACCTGGGGTAGATTTATCCTTGGCACTGAAGCTTTCTTT. Protein sequence: CASKTWGRFILGTEAFF.

The V and J genes are TRBV7-8 and TRBJ1-4; a weak D match, TRBD1 (6 bases). Trimming removed 1 base from V and 0 bases from J, with 15 bases in between. This CDR3 is 18 amino acids long. The germline V gene has CDR1 SGHVS and CDR2 FQNEAQ. The CDR3 loop reads CASSLVVGGLATNEKLFF. The CDR3 region has the DNA TGTGCCAGCAGCTTAGTCGTTGGGGGGCTTGCAACTAATGAAAAACTGTTTTTT.

This chain links TRBV27 with TRBJ1-6, with 10 bases identical to TRBD1. The CDR3 is made up of 15 amino acids. The V and J ends lost 6 bases and 3 bases, in that order; junction bases with no gene match: 2. Germline values: CDR1 MNHEY, CDR2 SMNVEV (reference sequence). The CDR3 here is CASRDRGFYNSPLHF. The CDR3 DNA reads TGTGCCAGCAGGGACAGGGGGTTCTATAATTCACCCCTCCACTTT.

Remarks on this clone: A read error may produce the germline difference seen at one junction end. The chain couples TRBV5-1 to TRBJ2-2; D may be TRBD1 (6 bases). This CDR3 spans 14 amino acids. The germline CDR1 and CDR2 sequences are SGHRS and YFSETQ. CDR3 sequence reads: CASSLQGNPGELFF. As DNA, the CDR3 is TGCGCCAGCAGCTTGCAGGGGAACCCCGGGGAGCTGTTTTTT.

The gene calls are TRBV19 and TRBJ2-3; D possibly corresponds to TRBD2 (7 bases). With 7 bases removed from V and 0 bases from J, the gap between germline ends came to 17 bases. This CDR3 region has 16 residues. The V gene's germline CDR1 is LNHDA and CDR2 SQIVND (reference sequence). The CDR3 loop is CASTNLRGGSTDTQYF. In DNA, the CDR3 is TGTGCCAGTACTAACCTCCGCGGGGGCAGCACAGATACGCAGTATTTT.

This chain uses TRBV4-2 with TRBJ1-1; possible D gene TRBD1, 6 bases. Trimming cost V 5 bases and J 0 bases, with 13 bases left between them. This CDR3 is built from 15 residues. The germline gives CDR1 LGHNA, CDR2 YNFKEQ. The CDR3 is CASSIGTFMNTEAFF. The CDR3 DNA follows: TGTGCCAGCAGCATCGGGACATTCATGAACACTGAAGCTTTCTTT.

The chain uses TRBV5-3 and TRBJ2-5; 10 nucleotides line up with TRBD2. TRBV5-3 is assigned to the ORF class and has an uncertain function. The CDR3 consists of 19 residues. With 2 bases clipped from V and 5 bases from J, the junction kept 18 bases outside the gene matches. CDR3 nucleotide sequence: TGTGCCAGAAGCTTCGCATCTAGCGGGAGTGGTAATAGGGGGGAGACCCAGTACTTC. It encodes CARSFASSGSGNRGETQYF.

The chain recombines TRBV28 with TRBJ2-2; 11 bases are a match to TRBD2. Trimming took 3 bases from V and 2 from J; bases not matched to a gene: 11. This CDR3 comprises 19 residues. CDR1 and CDR2 (germline): MDHEN, SYDVKM. This chain's CDR3 is CASSFFLGLAGGNTGELFF. CDR3 nucleotide sequence: TGTGCCAGCAGTTTTTTTCTGGGGCTAGCGGGAGGCAACACCGGGGAGCTGTTTTTT.

This chain uses TRBV7-9 with TRBJ2-7; no firm D call. V lost 0 bases and J 2 bases, leaving 2 bases between the germline ends. Germline loops: CDR1 SEHNR, CDR2 FQNEAQ (reference sequence). This CDR3 has 12 residues. The CDR3 spells CASSLATYEQYF. DNA of the CDR3: TGTGCCAGCAGCTTAGCGACCTACGAGCAGTACTTC.

The chain has TRBV2 and TRBJ2-1, with 10 bases lining up with TRBD1. V dropped 6 bases and J dropped 1; count of bases not matched to a gene: 9. Germline V CDR1 and CDR2: SNHLY, FYNNEI. The CDR3 has 17 residues. This CDR3 reads CASRKQPGQGSYNEQFF. The CDR3 nucleotides read TGTGCCAGCAGGAAACAGCCGGGACAGGGGTCCTACAATGAGCAGTTCTTC.

The chain employs TRBV2 and TRBJ2-3; D is possibly TRBD1 (5 bases). CDR3 length equals 13 residues. V was clipped by 6 bases and J by 6 bases, with 13 bases between them. Germline CDR1 and CDR2: SNHLY and FYNNEI. The chain's CDR3 is CASRGRVPDTQYF. Here the CDR3 DNA reads TGTGCCAGCAGGGGGCGAGTCCCCGATACGCAGTATTTT.